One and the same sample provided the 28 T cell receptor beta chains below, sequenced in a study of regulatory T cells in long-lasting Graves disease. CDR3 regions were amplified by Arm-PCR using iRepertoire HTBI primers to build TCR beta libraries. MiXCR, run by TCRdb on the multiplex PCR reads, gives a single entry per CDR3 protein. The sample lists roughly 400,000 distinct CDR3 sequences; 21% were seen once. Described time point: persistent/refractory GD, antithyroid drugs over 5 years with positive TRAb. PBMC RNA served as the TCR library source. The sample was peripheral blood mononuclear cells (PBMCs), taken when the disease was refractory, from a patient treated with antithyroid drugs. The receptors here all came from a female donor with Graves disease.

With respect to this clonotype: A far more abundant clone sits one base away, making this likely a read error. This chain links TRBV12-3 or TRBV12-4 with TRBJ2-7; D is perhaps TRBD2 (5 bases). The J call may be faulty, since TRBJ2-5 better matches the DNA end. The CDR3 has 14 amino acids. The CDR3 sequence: CASSEAVWQETQYF. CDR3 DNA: TGTGCCAGCAGCGAAGCGGTATGGCAAGAGACCCAGTACTTC.

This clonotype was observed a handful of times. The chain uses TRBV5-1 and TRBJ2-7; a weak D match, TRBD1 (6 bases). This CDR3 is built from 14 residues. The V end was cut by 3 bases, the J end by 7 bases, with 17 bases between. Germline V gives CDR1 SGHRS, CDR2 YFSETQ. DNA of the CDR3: TGCGCCAGCAGCTCCGGGACAAGGGGTGCGGAGCAGTACTTC. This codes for CASSSGTRGAEQYF.

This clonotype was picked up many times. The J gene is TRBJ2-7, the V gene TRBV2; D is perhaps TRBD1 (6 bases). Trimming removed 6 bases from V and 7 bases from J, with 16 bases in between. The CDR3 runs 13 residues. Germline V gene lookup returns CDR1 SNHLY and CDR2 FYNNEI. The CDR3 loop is CASRSTQGEEQYF. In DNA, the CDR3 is TGTGCCAGCAGGAGCACACAGGGTGAGGAGCAGTACTTC. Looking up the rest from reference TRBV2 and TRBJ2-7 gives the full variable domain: EPEVTQTPSHQVTQMGQEVILRCVPISNHLYFYWYRQILGQKVEFLVSFYNNEISEKSEIFDDQFSVERPDGSNFTLKIRSTKLEDSAMYFCASRSTQGEEQYFGPGTRLTVT.

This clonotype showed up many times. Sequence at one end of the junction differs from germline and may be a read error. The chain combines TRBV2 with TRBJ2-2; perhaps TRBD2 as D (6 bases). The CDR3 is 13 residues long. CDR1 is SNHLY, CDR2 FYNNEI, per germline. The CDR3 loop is CASIAGLRGEPFF. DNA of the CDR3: TGTGCCAGCATCGCGGGACTTCGTGGGGAGCCGTTTTTT.

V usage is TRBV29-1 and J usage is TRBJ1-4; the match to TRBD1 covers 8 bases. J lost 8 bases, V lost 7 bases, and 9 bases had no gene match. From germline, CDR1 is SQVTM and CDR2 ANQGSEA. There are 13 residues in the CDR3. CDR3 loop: CSASQGAGEKLFF. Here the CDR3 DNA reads TGCAGCGCCAGCCAGGGGGCGGGGGAAAAACTGTTTTTT.

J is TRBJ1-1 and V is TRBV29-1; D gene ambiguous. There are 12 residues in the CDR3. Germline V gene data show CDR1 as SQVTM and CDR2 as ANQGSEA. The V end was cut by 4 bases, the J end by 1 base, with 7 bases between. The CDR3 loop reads CSVGHQNTEAFF. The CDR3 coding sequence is TGCAGCGTTGGACATCAGAACACTGAAGCTTTCTTT.

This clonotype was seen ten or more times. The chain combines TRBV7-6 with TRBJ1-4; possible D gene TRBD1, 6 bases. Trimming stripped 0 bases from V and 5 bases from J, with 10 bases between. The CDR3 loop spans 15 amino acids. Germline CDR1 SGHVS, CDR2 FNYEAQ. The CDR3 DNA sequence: TGTGCCAGCAGCTTAGCCGGGGGGCTCAATGAAAAACTGTTTTTT. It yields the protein CASSLAGGLNEKLFF.

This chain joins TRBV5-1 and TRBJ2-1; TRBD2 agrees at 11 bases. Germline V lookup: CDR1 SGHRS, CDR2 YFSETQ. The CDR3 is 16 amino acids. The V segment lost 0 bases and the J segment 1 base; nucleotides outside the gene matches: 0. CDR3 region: CASSLASGRSYNEQFF. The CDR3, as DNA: TGCGCCAGCAGCTTGGCTAGCGGGAGGTCCTACAATGAGCAGTTCTTC.

The DNA of the CDR3 is TGTGCCAGCAGCTCGAACAGAAACATAATAAACACCATATATTTT. It codes for CASSSNRNIINTIYF. The chain couples TRBV9 to TRBJ1-3; D is unclear. CDR1 and CDR2 from the germline V gene are SGDLS and YYNGEE. The CDR3 runs 15 residues. The V and J ends lost 4 bases and 6 bases respectively, with 17 bases between them.

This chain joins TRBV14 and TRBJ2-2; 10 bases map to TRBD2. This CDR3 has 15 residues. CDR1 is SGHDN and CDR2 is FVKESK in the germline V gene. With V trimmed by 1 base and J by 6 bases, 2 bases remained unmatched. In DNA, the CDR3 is TGTGCCAGCAGCCAAGCACTAGCGGGACCCGGGGAGCTGTTTTTT. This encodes CASSQALAGPGELFF.

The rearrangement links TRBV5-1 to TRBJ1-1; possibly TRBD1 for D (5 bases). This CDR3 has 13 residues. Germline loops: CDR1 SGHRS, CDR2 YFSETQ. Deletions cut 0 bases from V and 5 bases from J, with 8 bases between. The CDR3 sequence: CASSLADNTEAFF. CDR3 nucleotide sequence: TGCGCCAGCAGCTTGGCGGACAATACTGAAGCTTTCTTT.

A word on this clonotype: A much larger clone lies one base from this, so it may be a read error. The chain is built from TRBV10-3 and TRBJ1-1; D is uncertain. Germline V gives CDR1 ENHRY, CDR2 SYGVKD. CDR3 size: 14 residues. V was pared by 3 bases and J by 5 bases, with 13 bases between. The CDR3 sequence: CAISDPTSGTEAFF. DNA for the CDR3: TGTGCCATCAGTGATCCAACCAGTGGGACTGAAGCTTTCTTT.

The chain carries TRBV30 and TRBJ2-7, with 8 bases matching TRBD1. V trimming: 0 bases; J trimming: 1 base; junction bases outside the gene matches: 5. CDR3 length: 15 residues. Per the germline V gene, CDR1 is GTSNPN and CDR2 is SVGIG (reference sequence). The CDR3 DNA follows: TGTGCCTGGAGTGTAATGGGACAGGAGTCCTACGAGCAGTACTTC. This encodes CAWSVMGQESYEQYF. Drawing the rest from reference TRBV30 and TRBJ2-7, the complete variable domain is SQTIHQWPATLVQPVGSPLSLECTVEGTSNPNLYWYRQAAGRGLQLLFYSVGIGQISSEVPQNLSASRPQDRQFILSSKKLLLSDSGFYLCAWSVMGQESYEQYFGPGTRLTVT.

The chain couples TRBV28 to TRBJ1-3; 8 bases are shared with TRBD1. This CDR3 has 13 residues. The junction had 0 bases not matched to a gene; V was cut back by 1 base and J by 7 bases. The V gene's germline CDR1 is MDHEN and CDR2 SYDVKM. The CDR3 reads CASSLYRGNTIYF. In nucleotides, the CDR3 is TGTGCCAGCAGTTTATACAGGGGGAACACCATATATTTT. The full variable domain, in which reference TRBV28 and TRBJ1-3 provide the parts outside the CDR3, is DVKVTQSSRYLVKRTGEKVFLECVQDMDHENMFWYRQDPGLGLRLIYFSYDVKMKEKGDIPEGYSVSREKKERFSLILESASTNQTSMYLCASSLYRGNTIYFGEGSWLTVV.

The CDR3 DNA sequence: TGTGCCAGCACGTTAGCATTGTCCAATGAGCAGTTCTTC. Translation: CASTLALSNEQFF. V is TRBV28 and J is TRBJ2-1; D remains unclear. Trimming shortened V by 7 bases and J by 6 bases, and 13 bases separated the two germline ends. Germline V gene sequence: CDR1 MDHEN, CDR2 SYDVKM. CDR3 length: 13 amino acids.

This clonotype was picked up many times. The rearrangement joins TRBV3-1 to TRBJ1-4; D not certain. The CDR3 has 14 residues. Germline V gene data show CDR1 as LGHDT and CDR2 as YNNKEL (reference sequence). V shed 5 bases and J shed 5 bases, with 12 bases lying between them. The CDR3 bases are TGTGCCAGCAGCAGGGTGACCACGAATGAAAAACTGTTTTTT. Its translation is CASSRVTTNEKLFF.

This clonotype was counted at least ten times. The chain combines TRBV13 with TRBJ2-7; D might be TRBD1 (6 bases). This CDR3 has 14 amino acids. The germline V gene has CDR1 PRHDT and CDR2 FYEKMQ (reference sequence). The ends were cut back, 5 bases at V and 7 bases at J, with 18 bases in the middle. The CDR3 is CASSHQQGPQEQYF. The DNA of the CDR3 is TGTGCCAGCAGCCATCAACAGGGACCGCAGGAGCAGTACTTC. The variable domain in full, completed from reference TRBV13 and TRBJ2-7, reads AAGVIQSPRHLIKEKRETATLKCYPIPRHDTVYWYQQGPGQDPQFLISFYEKMQSDKGSIPDRFSAQQFSDYHSELNMSSLELGDSALYFCASSHQQGPQEQYFGPGTRLTVT.

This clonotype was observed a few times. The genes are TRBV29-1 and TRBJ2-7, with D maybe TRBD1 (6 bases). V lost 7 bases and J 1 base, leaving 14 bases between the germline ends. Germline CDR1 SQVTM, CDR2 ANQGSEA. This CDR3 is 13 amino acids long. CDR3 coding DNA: TGCAGCGGCCTACAGGGTCCGTCCTACGAGCAGTACTTC. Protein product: CSGLQGPSYEQYF.

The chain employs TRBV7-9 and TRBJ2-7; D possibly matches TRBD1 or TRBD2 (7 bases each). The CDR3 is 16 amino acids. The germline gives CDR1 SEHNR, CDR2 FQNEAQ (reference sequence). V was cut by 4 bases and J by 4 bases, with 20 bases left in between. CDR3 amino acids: CASSSVMGGGEYEQYF. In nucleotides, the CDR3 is TGTGCCAGCAGCTCCGTTATGGGAGGGGGCGAGTACGAGCAGTACTTC. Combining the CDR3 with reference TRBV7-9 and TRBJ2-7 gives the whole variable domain DTGVSQNPRHKITKRGQNVTFRCDPISEHNRLYWYRQTLGQGPEFLTYFQNEAQLEKSRLLSDRFSAERPKGSFSTLEIQRTEQGDSAMYLCASSSVMGGGEYEQYFGPGTRLTVT.

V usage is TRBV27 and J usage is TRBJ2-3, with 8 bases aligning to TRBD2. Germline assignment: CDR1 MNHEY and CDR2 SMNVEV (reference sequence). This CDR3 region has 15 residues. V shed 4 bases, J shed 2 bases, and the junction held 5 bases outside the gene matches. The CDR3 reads CASSSLAGPTDTQYF. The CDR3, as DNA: TGTGCCAGCAGTTCCTTAGCGGGACCCACAGATACGCAGTATTTT.

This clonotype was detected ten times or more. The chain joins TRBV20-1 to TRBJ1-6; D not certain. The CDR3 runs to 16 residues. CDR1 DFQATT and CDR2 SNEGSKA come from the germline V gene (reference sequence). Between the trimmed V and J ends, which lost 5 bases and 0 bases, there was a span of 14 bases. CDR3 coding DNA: TGCAGTGCTCCCGGTCCGGGGAGCTCCTATAATTCACCCCTCCACTTT. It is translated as CSAPGPGSSYNSPLHF.

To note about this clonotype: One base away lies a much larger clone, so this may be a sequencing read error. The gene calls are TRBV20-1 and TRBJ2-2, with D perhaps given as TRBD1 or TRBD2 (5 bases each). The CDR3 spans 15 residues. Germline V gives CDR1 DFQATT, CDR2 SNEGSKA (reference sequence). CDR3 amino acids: CSARDPGRDTGEPFF. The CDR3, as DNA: TGCAGTGCTAGGGACCCGGGACGAGACACCGGGGAGCCGTTTTTT.

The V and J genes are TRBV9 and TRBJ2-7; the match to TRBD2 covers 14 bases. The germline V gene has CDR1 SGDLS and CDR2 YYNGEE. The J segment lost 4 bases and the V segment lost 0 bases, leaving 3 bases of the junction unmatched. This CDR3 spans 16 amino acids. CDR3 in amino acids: CASSVGLAGGQYEQYF. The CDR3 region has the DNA TGTGCCAGCAGCGTAGGACTAGCGGGAGGGCAATACGAGCAGTACTTC.

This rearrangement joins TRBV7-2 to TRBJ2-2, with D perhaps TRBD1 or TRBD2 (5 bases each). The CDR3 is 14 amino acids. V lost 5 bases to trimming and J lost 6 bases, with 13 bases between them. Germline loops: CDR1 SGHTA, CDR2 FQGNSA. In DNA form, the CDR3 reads TGTGCCAGCAGCCCAGGGACCAACCCCGGGGAGCTGTTTTTT. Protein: CASSPGTNPGELFF.

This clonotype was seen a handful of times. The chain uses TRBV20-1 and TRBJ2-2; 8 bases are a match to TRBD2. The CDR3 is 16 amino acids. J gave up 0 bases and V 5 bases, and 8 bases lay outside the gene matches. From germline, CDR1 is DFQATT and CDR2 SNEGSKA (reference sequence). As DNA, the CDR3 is TGCAGTGCTTTTCCGGGACTAGTGCCGAACACCGGGGAGCTGTTTTTT. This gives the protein CSAFPGLVPNTGELFF.

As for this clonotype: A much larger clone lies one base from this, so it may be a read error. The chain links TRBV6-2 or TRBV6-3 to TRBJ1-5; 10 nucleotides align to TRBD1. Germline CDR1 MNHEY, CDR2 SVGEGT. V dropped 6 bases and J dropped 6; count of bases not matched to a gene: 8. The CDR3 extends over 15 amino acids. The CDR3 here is CASSRDRGGSQPQHF. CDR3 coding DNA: TGTGCCAGCAGCCGGGACAGGGGTGGAAGTCAGCCCCAGCATTTT.

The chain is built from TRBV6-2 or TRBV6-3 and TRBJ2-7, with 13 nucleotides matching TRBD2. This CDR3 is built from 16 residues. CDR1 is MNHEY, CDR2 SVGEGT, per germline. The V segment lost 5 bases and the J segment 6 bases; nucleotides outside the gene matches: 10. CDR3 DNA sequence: TGTGCCAGCAGTGAACTAGCGGGAGGGCCAGGGCGCGAGCAGTACTTC. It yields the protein CASSELAGGPGREQYF.

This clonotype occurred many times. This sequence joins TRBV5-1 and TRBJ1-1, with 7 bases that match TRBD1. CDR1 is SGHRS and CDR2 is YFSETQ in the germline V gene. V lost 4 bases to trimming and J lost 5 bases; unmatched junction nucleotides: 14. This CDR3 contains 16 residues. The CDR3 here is CASSLSPGQMGTEAFF. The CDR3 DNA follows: TGCGCCAGCAGCCTTTCCCCGGGACAGATGGGGACTGAAGCTTTCTTT.